What follows are 8 T cell receptor beta chains derived from one specimen sequenced in a study of T cell responses to AZD1222 COVID-19 vaccine. Method: immunoSEQ multiplex PCR; TCRdb's copy keeps in-frame clones and lacks some. In the table there are around 150,000 clones, around 84% of which are singletons. This specimen was peripheral blood, taken on day 0 of AZD1222 vaccination. The receptors originated from an adult in good health.

The chain has TRBV29-1 and TRBJ1-2; D is possibly TRBD1 (5 bases). CDR3 length equals 13 residues. Trimming removed 0 bases at V and 11 bases at J, with 16 bases between. Germline V gene data show CDR1 as SQVTM and CDR2 as ANQGSEA. CDR3 amino acids: CSVEETGRSGYTF. The CDR3 DNA is TGCAGCGTTGAAGAGACGGGCAGATCAGGGTACACCTTC. Complete variable domain (other parts from reference TRBV29-1 and TRBJ1-2): SAVISQKPSRDICQRGTSLTIQCQVDSQVTMMFWYRQQPGQSLTLIATANQGSEATYESGFVIDKFPISRPNLTFSTLTVSNMSPEDSSIYLCSVEETGRSGYTFGSGTRLTVV.

The genes are TRBV28 and TRBJ1-2, with D maybe TRBD1 (5 bases). CDR3 length equals 15 residues. V gave up 5 bases and J gave up 1 base, with 14 bases separating them. The germline CDR1 and CDR2 sequences are MDHEN and SYDVKM. Written as DNA, the CDR3 is TGTGCCAGCAGTCTCCCCCTGGGGGTTAACTATGGCTACACCTTC. Its protein product is CASSLPLGVNYGYTF.

V and J are TRBV6-5 and TRBJ1-5; 10 bases match TRBD1. With V trimmed by 8 bases and J by 5 bases, 6 bases remained unmatched. The CDR3 runs to 14 residues. The V gene's germline CDR1 is MNHEY and CDR2 SVGAGI. CDR3 bases: TGTGCCAGCCGGACCGGGACAGGGGATCAGCCCCAGCATTTT. It encodes CASRTGTGDQPQHF.

V usage is TRBV11-3 and J usage is TRBJ2-3, with D unclear. The germline CDR1 and CDR2 sequences are SGHNT and YENEEA. V was trimmed by 1 base and J by 3 bases, leaving 5 bases between them. CDR3 length: 13 residues. The CDR3 loop reads CASSLGGTDTQYF. CDR3 nucleotides: TGTGCCAGCAGCTTAGGTGGAACAGATACGCAGTATTTT.

A single count supports this clone. The V and J genes are TRBV4-2 and TRBJ1-1; 9 bases are a match to TRBD1. The CDR3 length is 14 residues. Germline V CDR1 and CDR2: LGHNA, YNFKEQ. The V gene end was trimmed by 1 base and the J gene end by 6 bases; junction bases not matched to a gene: 3. The CDR3 DNA follows: TGTGCCAGCAGCCAAGGACAGGGGGGGCCTGAAGCTTTCTTT. Amino acid sequence: CASSQGQGGPEAFF.

The chain has TRBV4-1 and TRBJ2-2, with D possibly called TRBD1 or TRBD2 (5 bases each). There are 14 residues in the CDR3. Germline V lookup: CDR1 MGHRA, CDR2 YSYEKL. With 4 bases removed from V and 4 bases from J, the gap between germline ends came to 10 bases. The DNA of the CDR3 is TGCGCCAGCAGCCCGCAGGGAGTCACCGGGGAGCTGTTTTTT. It specifies CASSPQGVTGELFF.

This chain links TRBV5-5 with TRBJ1-2, with 7 bases aligning to TRBD1. After removal of 0 bases from V and 4 bases from J, the junction contained 6 bases not matched to a gene. This CDR3 is built from 15 residues. Germline loops: CDR1 SGHKS, CDR2 YYEKEE (reference sequence). CDR3 residues: CASSLERGTAYGYTF. The CDR3 DNA follows: TGTGCCAGCAGCTTGGAACGCGGGACAGCCTATGGCTACACCTTC. The full variable domain, rest sourced from reference TRBV5-5 and TRBJ1-2, is DAGVTQSPTHLIKTRGQQVTLRCSPISGHKSVSWYQQVLGQGPQFIFQYYEKEERGRGNFPDRFSARQFPNYSSELNVNALLLGDSALYLCASSLERGTAYGYTFGSGTRLTVV.

For this clone: Germline is not matched at one junction end, which may reflect a read error. The rearrangement links TRBV19 to TRBJ1-4; D gene unclear. Germline CDR1 reads LNHDA; CDR2 reads SQIVND (reference sequence). The CDR3 runs to 10 residues. CDR3 residues: CASGTATAVF. DNA of the CDR3: TGTGCCAGCGGCACGGCGACGGCCGTTTTT.